One TCR beta chain is described in this entry. TCR beta chains were sequenced at survey level with immunoSEQ. Profiled with immunoSEQ multiplex PCR; TCRdb holds only in-frame clones, not every one. Here the sample spans tens of thousands of clones, approximately 92% being singletons. The sequenced sample was PBMCs. This TCR was sampled from a man aged 35-49 years with rheumatoid arthritis.

DNA of the CDR3: TGCAGCGTTATAGGCGCCTCCATGTCTGGGGAGCAGTACTTC. Amino acids: CSVIGASMSGEQYF. This chain joins TRBV29-1 and TRBJ2-7, with unresolved D. Trimming cost V 5 bases and J 7 bases, with 21 bases left between them. This CDR3 region has 14 residues. CDR1 and CDR2 from the germline V gene are SQVTM and ANQGSEA.